The clone carrying this T cell receptor beta chain was recorded a few times. This entry belongs to a study of blood T cell repertoires in COVID-19. In the study's own analysis: Amplified reference gene primers provided the basis for estimating nucleated cell counts. TCRdb's copy holds only in-frame clones and misses some; the assay was immunoSEQ multiplex PCR. V, J and clone size derive from that table, while D and trimming were established from the DNA sequence. The sample records a few hundred thousand clones, around 83% being singletons. From germline, CDR1 is SEHNR and CDR2 FQNEAQ (reference sequence). The trim removed 5 bases at V and 4 bases at J, leaving 5 bases unmatched. This CDR3 region has 15 residues.

V gene TRBV7-9 combines with J gene TRBJ2-5; 12 positions match TRBD1. The source material was PBMCs or T cells enriched from blood (not recorded which). This sequence was found in a woman aged 45-65 years who had recovered from COVID-19. CDR3 region: CASSTGTGGRETQYF. The CDR3 nucleotides are TGTGCCAGCAGCACCGGGACAGGGGGCCGAGAGACCCAGTACTTC.